This T cell receptor (beta chain) comes out of a study of blood T cells in healthy people across ages. Study-wide results and limits: Considered underestimates were the diversity estimates obtained from one million T cells.

This CDR3 region has 15 residues. Looked up from germline, CDR1 is MNHEY and CDR2 is SMNVEV (reference sequence). V shed 6 bases, J shed 3 bases, and the junction held 9 bases outside the gene matches. The use of a sample-barcoded 5' primer and a J-beta primer mix characterized a second PCR of about 6 to 12 cycles. TCRdb reprocessed the 5' RACE reads via MiXCR and lists one record per CDR3 protein. The sample records roughly 1,500,000 distinct CDR3 sequences, roughly a third being singletons. There were healthy Caucasian individuals from Russia, aged roughly 6 to 90, serving as donors. Every sample yielded at least 7 million isolated PBMCs. Points on this clonotype: Its matching antigen is unknown.

The sample consisted of blood. The chain combines TRBV27 with TRBJ2-7; 9 nucleotides line up with TRBD1. This sequence was found in a woman aged 25 to 39 in good health. The CDR3 reads CASSWGDRVGYEQYF. The CDR3 DNA reads TGTGCCAGCAGCTGGGGGGACAGGGTGGGCTACGAGCAGTACTTC.